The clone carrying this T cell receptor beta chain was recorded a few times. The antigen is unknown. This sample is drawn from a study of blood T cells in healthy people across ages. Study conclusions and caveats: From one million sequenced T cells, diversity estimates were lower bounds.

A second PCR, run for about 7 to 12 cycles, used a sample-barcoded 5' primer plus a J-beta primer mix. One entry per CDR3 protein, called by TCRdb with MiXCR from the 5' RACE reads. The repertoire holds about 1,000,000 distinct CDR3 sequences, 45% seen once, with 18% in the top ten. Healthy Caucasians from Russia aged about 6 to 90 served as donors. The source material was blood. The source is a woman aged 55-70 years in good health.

CDR3 protein: CASSQSTGPGYTF. As DNA, the CDR3 is TGTGCCAGCAGCCAATCGACAGGGCCTGGCTACACCTTC. The chain combines TRBV4-2 with TRBJ1-2, with TRBD1 matching 7 bases. V shed 2 bases and J 7 bases; nucleotides not matched to a gene: 4. The CDR3 has 13 residues. Per germline, CDR1 LGHNA and CDR2 YNFKEQ.